The clone carrying this T cell receptor beta chain was counted only a few times. No antigen is known for it. The CDR3 is 16 residues long. Germline-derived CDR1 and CDR2 are WNHNN and SYGVQD (reference sequence). The ends were cut back, 8 bases at V and 1 base at J, with 19 bases in the middle. This sample was taken from a study of early T cells in non-severe SARS-CoV-2 infection. Via MiXCR, TCRdb re-called the 5' RACE reads, giving one row per CDR3 protein. The repertoire includes 87,000 or so distinct CDR3 sequences, approximately 15% of them detected once, and about 6.1% sits in the top ten. Study-wide findings and caveats: Private and CD4 specificities were missed by VDJdb matching, skewed to anti-spike CD8.

Source material: whole blood. The genes are TRBV10-1 and TRBJ2-3; possible D gene TRBD2, 5 bases. This receptor was identified in an adult who was a healthcare worker with PCR-confirmed SARS-CoV-2 infection or an uninfected control (not recorded which). CDR3 loop: CASSSSGLSGTDTQYF. In DNA form, the CDR3 reads TGCGCCAGCTCCTCCTCCGGACTGTCCGGCACAGATACGCAGTATTTT.